A single T cell receptor (beta chain) is shown here with its context. This CDR3 comprises 14 residues. V was pared by 5 bases and J by 4 bases, with 7 bases of the junction left unmatched. CDR1 PRHDT and CDR2 FYEKMQ come from the germline V gene (reference sequence). In the original analysis: Reference gene primer amplification in the assay estimated nucleated cell counts. Data came from immunoSEQ multiplex PCR; TCRdb stores just in-frame clones and leaves some out. V, J and clone size are taken as reported in that table, and D and trimming were inferred from the DNA itself. The sample has 37,000 or so clones, under 90% seen once. The sample belongs to a study of blood T cell repertoires in COVID-19.

The V call is TRBV13, the J call TRBJ1-2; TRBD1 agrees at 7 bases. Input material: peripheral blood. The receptor comes from a man in his sixties or seventies with acute or convalescent COVID-19. The CDR3 here is CASSPDRDPYGYTF. The CDR3 DNA is TGTGCCAGCAGCCCTGACAGGGATCCCTATGGCTACACCTTC.